The clone carrying this TCR beta chain was observed at least ten times. The germline V gene has CDR1 SGHTA and CDR2 FQGNSA. The CDR3 runs 12 residues. Trimming shortened V by 5 bases and J by 10 bases, and 9 bases separated the two germline ends. The sample is drawn from a study of Graves' ophthalmopathy and Graves' hyperthyroidism. The authors amplified TCR beta CDR3 regions, and they did so from RNA transcripts for repertoire sequencing. Second-round multiplex PCR followed a first-round RT-PCR using HTBI primers. TCRdb recomputed calls from the multiplex PCR reads with MiXCR, one row per CDR3 protein. Among some 360,000 distinct CDR3 sequences, roughly 17% were seen once, and the ten largest hold 2.4%.

The clonotype was recovered from an adult woman with stable Graves' hyperthyroidism. The genes are TRBV7-2 and TRBJ1-6, with D unclear. The sequencing input was peripheral blood. For the CDR3, the DNA is TGTGCCAGCAGCCCAGGTCTGTCACCCCTCCACTTT. This gives the protein CASSPGLSPLHF.